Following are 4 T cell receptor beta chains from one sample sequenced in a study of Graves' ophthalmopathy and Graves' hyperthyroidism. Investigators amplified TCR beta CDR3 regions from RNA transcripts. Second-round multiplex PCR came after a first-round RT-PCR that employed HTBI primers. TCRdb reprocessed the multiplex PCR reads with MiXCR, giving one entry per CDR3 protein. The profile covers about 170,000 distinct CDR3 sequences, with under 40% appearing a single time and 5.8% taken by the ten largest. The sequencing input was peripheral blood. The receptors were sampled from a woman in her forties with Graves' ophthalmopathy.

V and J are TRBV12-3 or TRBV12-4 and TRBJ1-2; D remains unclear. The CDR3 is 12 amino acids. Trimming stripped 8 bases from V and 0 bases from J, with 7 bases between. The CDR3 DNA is TGTGCCAGCGGTGGGTCTAACTATGGCTACACCTTC. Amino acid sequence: CASGGSNYGYTF.

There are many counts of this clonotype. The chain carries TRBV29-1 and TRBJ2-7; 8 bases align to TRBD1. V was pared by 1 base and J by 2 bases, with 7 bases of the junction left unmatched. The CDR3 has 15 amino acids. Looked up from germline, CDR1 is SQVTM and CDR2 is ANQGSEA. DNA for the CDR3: TGCAGCGTTGAAGGTTTGGAGACAGGGGCCTACGAGCAGTACTTC. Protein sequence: CSVEGLETGAYEQYF.

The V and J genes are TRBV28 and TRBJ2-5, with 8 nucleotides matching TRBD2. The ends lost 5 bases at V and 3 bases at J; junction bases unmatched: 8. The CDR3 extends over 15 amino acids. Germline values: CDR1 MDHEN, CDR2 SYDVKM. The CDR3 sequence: CASSKSIAGKETQYF. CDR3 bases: TGTGCCAGCAGTAAGTCGATAGCGGGAAAAGAGACCCAGTACTTC.

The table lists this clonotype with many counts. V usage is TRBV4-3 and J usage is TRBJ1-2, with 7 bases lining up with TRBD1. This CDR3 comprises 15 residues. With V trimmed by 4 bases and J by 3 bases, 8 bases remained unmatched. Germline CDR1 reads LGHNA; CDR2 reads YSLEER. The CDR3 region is CASSPGFTGDYGYTF. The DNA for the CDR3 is TGCGCCAGCAGCCCCGGATTTACAGGGGACTATGGCTACACCTTC.